A selection of T cell receptor beta chains follows, all from one sample in a study of response to subunit inactivated influenza vaccine. One entry per CDR3 protein, called by TCRdb with MiXCR from the RT-PCR reads. The table has a few hundred thousand distinct CDR3 sequences, around 15% seen once. Sample: PBMCs from blood, taken 11 to 12 days after vaccination. Receptor source: a man aged 50 to 59 who received an inactivated influenza vaccine. Each CDR3 is given without its conserved first and last residue.

cdr3_aa v_call
ATSRDPGGYEQY TRBV15
ASSGTSGRAGEQF TRBV2
ASSPTGLALAKNIQY TRBV28
ASLGPQETQY TRBV2
ASSYGSPYEQY TRBV6-2/TRBV6-3
ASSTQTGAQETQY TRBV5-1
SADDYNEQF TRBV20-1
ASSLTRDGNEQF TRBV7-2
ASSYDPGQGISTDTQY TRBV6-2/TRBV6-3
ASSLGDRYQETQY TRBV12-3/TRBV12-4
ASSPQPYTYNEQF TRBV18
ASSVNTGELF TRBV11-2
ASRRGTEGSYEQY TRBV6-1
ATSKGRVGNEQY TRBV15
ASSREGSPNNEQF TRBV5-4
ASSRTRTSEYTEAF TRBV4-1
SAARYAGSYEQY TRBV20-1
ATQSFQETQY TRBV15
ASSLVLLAGSTDTQY TRBV11-2
ASGPPGGGGYEQY TRBV5-5
ASSQSTRSRQTYEQY TRBV6-2/TRBV6-3
SARHLMTTYEQY TRBV20-1
ASRRVPGQDSEAF TRBV7-9
ASSLQDRDSPPDSGANVLT TRBV28
AISTGEYEQY TRBV10-3
ASSIAGGGRGEQF TRBV12-3/TRBV12-4
ASSSGGPTDTQY TRBV5-1
ASSTKGTGNQPQH TRBV7-2
SVEVAGQGTYEQY TRBV29-1
ASSQDDRDEQY TRBV3-1
ASSLDFRPLTAGELF TRBV11-2
ASSLDGNWGHKADTQY TRBV11-2
ASSYSKGGYT TRBV6-5
SARLGYNEQF TRBV29-1
ASSKTSGGPNGELF TRBV6-1
ASSMTGSETQY TRBV19
SGVSTDTQY TRBV20-1
SAGQSGTRGYEQY TRBV29-1
AISESGTGAYEQY TRBV10-3
ASRGSGRSGNEQF TRBV6-2/TRBV6-3
SGHRHNEQF TRBV20-1
ASSTDRGWTEAF TRBV6-1
ASRPGLFSYEQY TRBV2
ASSYDRENSPLH TRBV6-5
ASSLRFGSTGELF TRBV5-1
ASKTGRWTEAF TRBV6-1
ASSPRLGQGSYEQY TRBV4-2
ASSQELLGAGELF TRBV4-2
ASSLGGSEYEQY TRBV7-2
ASSLTSGVYEQY TRBV12-3/TRBV12-4
ASSLWREPQETQY TRBV6-1
SARGSQVYNEQF TRBV20-1
ASSVTAIEQY TRBV10-2
ATRTESNTGELF TRBV10-3